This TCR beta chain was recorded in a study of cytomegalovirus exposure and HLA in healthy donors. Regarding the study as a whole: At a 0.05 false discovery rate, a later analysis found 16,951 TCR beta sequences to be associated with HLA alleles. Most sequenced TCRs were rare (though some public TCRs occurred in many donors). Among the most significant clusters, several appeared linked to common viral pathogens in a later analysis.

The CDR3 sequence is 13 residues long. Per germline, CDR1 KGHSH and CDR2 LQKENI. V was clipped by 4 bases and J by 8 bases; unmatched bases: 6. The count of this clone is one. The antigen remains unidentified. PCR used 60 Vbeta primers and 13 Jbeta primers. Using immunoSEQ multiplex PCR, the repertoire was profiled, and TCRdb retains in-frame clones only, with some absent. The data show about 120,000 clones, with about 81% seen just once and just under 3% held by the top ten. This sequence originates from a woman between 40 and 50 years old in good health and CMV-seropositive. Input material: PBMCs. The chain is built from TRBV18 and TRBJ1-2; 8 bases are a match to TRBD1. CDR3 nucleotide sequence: TGTGCCAGCTCACGACAGGGGAATGAGGGCTACACCTTC. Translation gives CASSRQGNEGYTF.